This TCR beta chain was recorded in a study of cytomegalovirus exposure and HLA in healthy donors. Study summary: HLA-typed donors were the source of some 80 million unique TCRs, which an early data release held. Overall study findings and caveats: A later analysis reportedly found fewer N-insertions in an Asian-associated ancestry cluster than the roughly 670-donor mean. Among immune exposure information, only CMV serostatus was available.

The primer mix had 60 Vbeta and 13 Jbeta primers. Sequencing used immunoSEQ multiplex PCR; TCRdb keeps in-frame clones, though not all of them. The sample records fewer than 200,000 clones, roughly 68% being singletons. The trim removed 6 bases at V and 3 bases at J, leaving 11 bases unmatched. The CDR3 length is 17 residues. The germline V gene has CDR1 SNHLY and CDR2 FYNNEI. To note about this clone: Its antigen remains unidentified.

The J gene is TRBJ2-2, the V gene TRBV2, with 9 bases fitting TRBD2. Sequenced sample: PBMCs. This receptor was identified in a young woman in good health and CMV-seronegative. CDR3 sequence: CASSAGLAGSDTGELFF. The CDR3, as DNA: TGTGCCAGCAGCGCCGGCCTAGCGGGGAGCGACACCGGGGAGCTGTTTTTT.